This T cell receptor beta chain derives from a study of cytomegalovirus exposure and HLA in healthy donors. The PCR used 60 Vbeta and 13 Jbeta primers. The protocol was immunoSEQ multiplex PCR, while the TCRdb copy is restricted to in-frame clones and leaves out a portion. The repertoire holds approximately 250,000 clones, 78% seen once, with around 0.45% in the top ten. The CDR3 is 17 amino acids. J gave up 12 bases and V 0 bases, and 18 bases lay outside the gene matches. The V gene's germline CDR1 is SGHRS and CDR2 YFSETQ. This TCR was recovered from a boy between 5 and 17 years old in good health and CMV-seronegative. The specimen was PBMCs. The chain combines TRBV5-1 with TRBJ2-1, with 7 bases aligning to TRBD1. CDR3 loop: CASSLAYVSRGQKGQFF. For the CDR3, the DNA is TGCGCCAGCAGCTTGGCCTACGTTAGTAGGGGGCAAAAAGGGCAGTTCTTC.